Sequencing of this T cell receptor (beta chain) was carried out in a study of cytomegalovirus exposure and HLA in healthy donors (TCRdb year 2017). Concerning the study at large: An earlier analysis of 550 to 700 of the donors reported more than 250 Gb of sequence data and some 120 million unique TCR beta sequences from 190 million or so T cells. A later genetic analysis took genome-wide SNP genotypes for about three fifths of the 666 donors and used that subset as a discovery cohort. A later analysis re-examined previously published TCR beta repertoires from more than 600 donors and added high-resolution HLA genotyping to investigate patterns of TCR occurrence. The study combined high-throughput TCR immunosequencing, statistical association of individual TCRs with disease status, and machine learning to predict cytomegalovirus infection status. Donor age, sex, ethnicity and CMV serostatus were collected together with the repertoire data. In the later analysis, no new phenotypic data were used to find candidate immune exposures; instead, reliance was placed on TCR beta sequences and their occurrence across donors. Besides the first cohort of roughly 640 subjects, a separate validation cohort made up of roughly 130 different subjects was used. On average, 235,054 unique TCR beta nucleotide sequences were sequenced per donor among roughly 430 genotyped donors of the cohort, with roughly 18% of those sequences being non-productive. HLA typing covered class I and class II loci at four-digit resolution. The number of typed donors differed by locus: about 620-630 for A, B, C, DRB1 and DQB1; 500 to 550 for DQA1; approximately 600 for DPA1; and around 470 for DPB1. All discovery cohort repertoires had been generated using a single sequencing platform. The study profiled the T cell repertoires of under 850 subjects by immunosequencing and related them to cytomegalovirus serostatus. An earlier analysis of nearly 600 of the donors applied high-throughput TCR beta sequencing to assess whether each TCR beta V gene segment acted as functional or pseudogenic. About 300 gigabases of sequencing data and 70 million to 100 million unique TCR sequences made up an early release that covered approximately 650 HLA-typed donors. About five DR-DQ haplotypes were treated as single units for association and clustering because of strong linkage in the cohort. The study aimed to test whether cataloging public T cell receptors could reveal signatures of past pathogen exposure. The genetic ancestry cluster associated with self-reported Caucasian donors included 81% of the approximately 410 genotyped donors.

The cohort consisted of hundreds of healthy bone marrow donors. At the time of sampling, all cohort members were nominally healthy, though unrecorded immune exposures were likely present. CMV serostatus was recorded as positive for 289 and negative for about 55% of the 666 cohort members, whereas no CMV serostatus was recorded for the donor in question. Each donor provided a peripheral blood sample, and peripheral blood mononuclear cells were used for TCR beta sequencing. The Qiagen DNeasy Blood Extraction Kit was used to extract genomic DNA from the blood cell samples. The full study reports these points: Because HLA typing was missing for some donors at each locus, association tests included only the typed subset. An association between a missense DCLRE1C variant and V-gene and J-gene trimming of TCR beta chains was found in a later genetic analysis and replicated in an independent cohort. In a later analysis, several top co-occurrence clusters were reported to appear linked to parvovirus B19, influenza, CMV and Epstein-Barr virus. A later analysis associated some 17,000 TCR beta sequences with specific HLA alleles at a false discovery rate of 0.05. Because the 87-base-pair reads could not distinguish some IMGT-functional V segments, including TRBV6-2 and TRBV6-3, those segments were excluded. A later genetic analysis reported fewer N-insertions in productive TCRs among donors in an Asian-associated ancestry cluster than the roughly 690-donor mean. The study listed approximately 160 TCR beta chains as associated with cytomegalovirus. In this cohort, only TCR beta chains were sequenced, and detectable features were limited by the absence of alpha or paired-chain data. Correlated functional status among segregating V segments might reflect linkage disequilibrium, but an unknown experimental factor could not be ruled out. Across donors, most TCR sequences were observed very rarely, whereas some public TCRs were present in many individuals. A group of highly shared sequence variants was considered likely to be a technical artifact of the sequencing pipeline. Sequencing depth was assumed to be roughly uniform across donors in the presence/absence analyses, though that assumption may not hold. Because counts were too low, roughly 16 rarely observed V segments, including chromosome 9 orphons, were left out of the earlier analysis of a few hundred of the donors. According to a later analysis, TCR association rates differed among HLA loci, with DRB1 alleles showing the most associated TCRs and HLA-C alleles showing the fewest. In an earlier analysis of over 550 of the donors, most TCR beta V segments were observed in productive rearrangements about 87% or about 30% of the time, broadly matching IMGT annotations. For the cohort, immune exposure information was limited to CMV serostatus. According to a later analysis, most CMV-associated TCR beta chains appeared to be HLA-restricted, and the HLA associations seemed to be driven largely by CMV exposure. When HLA alleles, especially DR and DQ, strongly co-occurred, attributing TCR associations to individual alleles was difficult. A few of the identified cytomegalovirus-associated TCR beta chains were confirmed in vitro to be specific for cytomegalovirus antigens. A later analysis found that HLA-associated TCR beta chains were more clonally expanded and had lower generation probabilities than equally common non-associated chains. Cytomegalovirus status was reported to be diagnosed by the classifier with high specificity and sensitivity in both the original and validation cohorts. A further reported finding was that TCR beta sequences accurately predicted the HLA-A and HLA-B alleles for most subjects in the first cohort. It was suggested by the authors that the approach could potentially be generalized to other disease states and immunological phenotypes.

The CDR3 starts with the cysteine, ends with the phenylalanine, and has 15 residues. The DNA shown is the 45-base CDR3, in frame from base 1. The germline V gene supplies CDR1 SGHRS and CDR2 YFSETQ. Clipping removes 4 bases from V and 6 bases from J, with 12 as the unmatched junction base count. Notes on this clone: It has no known antigen specificity. No much larger clone exists at a distance of one base, and base qualities are not known.

Libraries were constructed by the immunoSEQ multiplex PCR assay. The multiplex PCR relied on a mix of 60 forward primers for TCR Vbeta segments and 13 reverse primers for TCR Jbeta segments. A multiplex PCR assay on genomic DNA amplified the CDR3 region of rearranged TCR beta genes. On the Illumina HiSeq System, the amplified TCR beta libraries were sequenced as 87-base-pair reads. The authors processed their data as follows. In a later analysis, tens of millions of unique TCR beta chains were counted across the 500 to 850 repertoires, and about 9.9 million of these chains were shared by at least two donors. A nearest-neighbor algorithm error-corrected the raw reads and collapsed the reads into unique sequences, merging closely related sequences to remove PCR and sequencing errors. CDR3 sequences were aligned to IMGT reference sequences to assign V, D and J gene segments. For a sequence to be retained, at least a six-nucleotide match to both a V gene segment and a J gene segment was required. A rearrangement counted as productive if the CDR3 had no stop codons and remained in frame with V and J, and every other rearrangement counted as non-productive. Following IMGT convention, CDR3 was defined as the stretch from the second conserved V-encoded cysteine up to the conserved J-encoded phenylalanine. In an earlier analysis of around 640 of the donors, sequences lacking an unambiguous match to a single V gene segment were excluded. In an earlier analysis of 500 to 750 of the donors, V segments were called functional above 56.7% productive rearrangements and were called segregating when the between-donor standard deviation exceeded 5%. A statistical classification framework was built to diagnose cytomegalovirus status from the catalog of TCR beta chain sequences. A later analysis assigned V and J genes by comparing TCR nucleotide sequences with IMGT/GENE-DB human TR gene sequences. In a later analysis, CDR3 sequences and most-parsimonious VDJ recombination scenarios were assigned using the TCRdist pipeline. In a later analysis, every TCR beta chain was defined by the combination of its CDR3 amino acid sequence and its V-gene family, and reads without a unique V-gene family were dropped. To address suspected cross-contamination and a sequencing artifact, a later analysis removed some 620 highly shared, low-generation-probability nucleotide sequences. In a later analysis, a clonal expansion index was calculated for each public chain from normalized within-repertoire ranks of inferred template counts. In a later analysis, generation probabilities were computed using a VDJ recombination model fitted to out-of-frame rearrangements, and the results were checked against IGoR. Hypergeometric tests were used in a later analysis to score TCR-TCR, TCR-HLA and TCR-CMV co-occurrence, with a repertoire-size bias correction applied to the TCR pairs. In a later analysis, false discovery rates were estimated by permuting HLA or CMV assignments 20 times. In a later analysis, co-occurring TCRs were grouped using DBSCAN, with TCRdist sequence similarity added in when clustering inside HLA-allele-positive subsets. Repertoires with fewer than 30,000 or more than 120,000 public chains were left out of co-occurrence clustering, as were roughly five repertoires with anomalous nucleotide sharing. In its TCRdb copy, this immuneACCESS table keeps in-frame sequences only and misses some clones. Where compared with another copy, unresolved V genes explain less than half of these, and the others have no known cause. V, J and clone size reflect that table, while D and trimming were determined from the DNA. The sample table lists some 140,000 clones, over 50% of them with a count of one. 1.5% to 2% of the sample rests with the top ten.

The TCR was taken from a human donor in good health. The sequencing input was PBMCs. The sequence joins TRBV5-1 to TRBJ1-2, with 7 central nucleotides matching TRBD1. The CDR3 amino acid sequence is: CASSRSGDRDHGYTF. The DNA sequence is given as TGCGCCAGCAGCCGGAGCGGTGACAGGGACCATGGCTACACCTTC.